Below, 18 T cell receptor beta chains from the same sample are listed, as sequenced in a study of blood T cell repertoires in COVID-19 (dated by TCRdb to between 2020 and 2021). The library was obtained by the immunoSEQ multiplex PCR assay. Here the immuneACCESS table is served through TCRdb, limited to in-frame sequences with V and J called. Missing clones are a known gap in these copies; in checked studies unresolved V genes cover under half, and the rest lacks a known reason. The sample table contains some 460,000 clones; only one count was recorded for around 89% of them. Approximately 4.3% of the sample is held by the ten biggest clonotypes. Sequencing was performed on peripheral blood. These receptor sequences come from a woman in her 30s with acute or convalescent COVID-19.

This clone was found once. DNA for the CDR3: TGCGCCAGCAGCCAATTTGCGGGGGAAACAGATACGCAGTATTTT. Encoded protein: CASSQFAGETDTQYF. The chain links TRBV4-1 to TRBJ2-3, with TRBD2 matching 7 bases. V lost 2 bases to trimming and J lost 3 bases; unmatched junction nucleotides: 5. Germline V lookup: CDR1 MGHRA, CDR2 YSYEKL. The CDR3 consists of 15 residues.

The chain has TRBV24-1 and TRBJ2-1, with unresolved D. Germline CDR1 reads KGHDR; CDR2 reads SFDVKD. V lost 0 bases and J lost 9, with 5 bases in between. CDR3 size: 12 residues. This CDR3 reads CATSDLISEQFF. DNA of the CDR3: TGTGCCACCAGTGATTTGATATCTGAGCAGTTCTTC.

This sequence joins TRBV28 and TRBJ2-1, with no clear D. CDR3 length equals 14 residues. Trimming removed 5 bases at V and 6 bases at J, with 14 bases between. Germline V gene data show CDR1 as MDHEN and CDR2 as SYDVKM. CDR3 DNA: TGTGCCAGCAGTCAGGTATCCCCGCTCAATGAGCAGTTCTTC. This translates into CASSQVSPLNEQFF.

Comments on this clone: The sample has other DNA sequences that encode this CDR3 too. This chain links TRBV3-1 (or the pseudogene TRBV3-2) with TRBJ1-6; D is undetermined. The V end lost 1 base, the J end lost 13 bases, and 8 bases lay between the germline ends. The CDR3 has 12 residues. Per germline, CDR1 LGHDT and CDR2 YNNKEL (reference sequence). The CDR3 region has the DNA TGTGCCAGCAGCCAAGTCTCCGGTCCCCTCCACTTT. This gives the protein CASSQVSGPLHF.

This chain links TRBV2 with TRBJ2-7, with 16 bases that match TRBD2. After removal of 6 bases from V and 5 bases from J, the junction contained 4 bases not matched to a gene. This CDR3 is 15 amino acids long. Looked up from germline, CDR1 is SNHLY and CDR2 is FYNNEI. The CDR3 DNA is TGTGCCAGCAGGGGACTAGCGGGGGGGCAGGACGAGCAGTACTTC. This sequence encodes CASRGLAGGQDEQYF.

This chain uses TRBV19 with TRBJ1-6; perhaps TRBD1 as D (5 bases). CDR1 is LNHDA and CDR2 is SQIVND in the germline V gene (reference sequence). Trimming left V 3 bases short and J 10 bases short, with 13 bases between. The CDR3 is made up of 14 amino acids. In DNA form, the CDR3 reads TGTGCCAGTAGTATCGGGGGGTTATACTCACCCCTCCACTTT. Its protein is CASSIGGLYSPLHF.

This chain uses TRBV2 with TRBJ2-2; D possibly corresponds to TRBD2 (5 bases). CDR1 SNHLY and CDR2 FYNNEI come from the germline V gene. The CDR3 consists of 16 residues. Between the trimmed V and J ends, which lost 1 base and 0 bases, there was a span of 9 bases. This chain's CDR3 is CASSEGVSANTGELFF. CDR3 DNA: TGTGCCAGCAGTGAAGGGGTTAGCGCGAACACCGGGGAGCTGTTTTTT.

This clone was recorded once. Distinct nucleotide sequences in the sample also encode this CDR3. The V call is TRBV25-1, the J call TRBJ1-2; TRBD1 aligns across 7 bases. The CDR3 extends over 11 amino acids. Trimming at V came to 6 bases and at J to 5 bases, leaving 0 bases not matched to a gene. Germline CDR1 reads MGHDK; CDR2 reads SYGVNS. CDR3 residues: CASSRGYGYTF. CDR3 DNA sequence: TGTGCCAGCAGCAGGGGGTATGGCTACACCTTC.

This clone was detected only once. The rearrangement joins TRBV25-1 to TRBJ2-7, with 8 bases aligning to TRBD1. Germline lookup yields CDR1 MGHDK and CDR2 SYGVNS. J lost 5 bases, V lost 2 bases, and 8 bases had no gene match. This CDR3 contains 15 residues. The CDR3 coding sequence is TGTGCCAGCAGTGAACCCAGACAGGGGAAGCACGAGCAGTACTTC. It translates to CASSEPRQGKHEQYF.

The chain joins TRBV28 to TRBJ1-3; D gene uncertain. With 5 bases removed from V and 0 bases from J, the gap between germline ends came to 11 bases. The CDR3 sequence is 15 residues long. The V gene's germline CDR1 is MDHEN and CDR2 SYDVKM. This chain's CDR3 is CASSNSGISGNTIYF. The CDR3 DNA reads as TGTGCCAGCAGTAACTCCGGGATCTCTGGAAACACCATATATTTT.

This sequence joins TRBV4-1 and TRBJ1-4, with 8 bases aligning to TRBD1. This CDR3 region has 15 residues. V lost 1 base, J lost 10 bases, and 8 bases stayed unmatched. The V gene's germline CDR1 is MGHRA and CDR2 YSYEKL. This CDR3 reads CASSQALDRAGKLFF. The CDR3 DNA reads as TGCGCCAGCAGCCAAGCCTTGGACAGGGCGGGAAAACTGTTTTTT.

The chain recombines TRBV25-1 with TRBJ2-3; the match to TRBD2 covers 7 bases. CDR1 and CDR2 (germline): MGHDK, SYGVNS. Trimming cost V 2 bases and J 2 bases; bases outside gene matches: 13. This CDR3 has 18 amino acids. CDR3 residues: CASSERRQGGRDTDTQYF. CDR3 sequence (DNA): TGTGCCAGCAGTGAAAGGAGGCAGGGAGGGAGGGACACAGATACGCAGTATTTT.

V is TRBV19 and J is TRBJ2-3; D is undetermined. The CDR3 spans 12 residues. V gave up 2 bases and J gave up 3 bases, with 3 bases separating them. The germline V gene encodes CDR1 LNHDA and CDR2 SQIVND (reference sequence). Here the CDR3 DNA reads TGTGCCAGTAGTATATCAACAGATACGCAGTATTTT. It specifies CASSISTDTQYF.

This clone has only one observation. This chain uses TRBV27 with TRBJ1-4; D perhaps matches TRBD1 (6 bases). The CDR3 totals 14 residues. V shed 2 bases and J shed 5 bases, with 9 bases lying between them. Looked up from germline, CDR1 is MNHEY and CDR2 is SMNVEV (reference sequence). The chain's CDR3 is CASSLKGGNEKLFF. The CDR3, as DNA: TGTGCCAGCAGTTTAAAGGGGGGGAATGAAAAACTGTTTTTT.

The V gene is TRBV6-5, the J gene TRBJ2-7; 7 bases fit TRBD2. V lost 6 bases to trimming and J lost 3 bases; unmatched junction nucleotides: 8. This CDR3 is built from 14 residues. The V gene's germline CDR1 is MNHEY and CDR2 SVGAGI. CDR3 DNA sequence: TGTGCCAGCAGGCCGGGACTACAAATCTACGAGCAGTACTTC. Translation gives CASRPGLQIYEQYF.

The sample holds one count of this clone. J is TRBJ2-1 and V is TRBV5-5; possible D gene TRBD2, 6 bases. Germline CDR1 reads SGHKS; CDR2 reads YYEKEE (reference sequence). The CDR3 is 14 amino acids. V was cut by 1 base and J by 4 bases, with 9 bases left in between. The CDR3 here is CASSLRGGYNEQFF. The CDR3 DNA sequence: TGTGCCAGCAGCTTGAGGGGAGGATACAATGAGCAGTTCTTC.

V gene TRBV20-1 combines with J gene TRBJ1-6; 7 bases agree with TRBD1. This CDR3 contains 13 residues. V was clipped by 4 bases and J by 6 bases; unmatched bases: 3. CDR1 is DFQATT and CDR2 is SNEGSKA in the germline V gene (reference sequence). CDR3 region: CSAIDRANSPLHF. CDR3 bases: TGCAGTGCTATTGACAGGGCTAATTCACCCCTCCACTTT.

The gene calls are TRBV19 and TRBJ1-2; TRBD1 matches 7 bases. The CDR3 extends over 14 amino acids. From germline, CDR1 is LNHDA and CDR2 SQIVND (reference sequence). J gave up 8 bases and V 5 bases, and 11 bases lay outside the gene matches. CDR3 DNA sequence: TGTGCCAGTAGTCAAGGACAGGCTGTGTGGGGCTACACCTTC. It codes for CASSQGQAVWGYTF.